The T cell receptor beta chain under discussion was sequenced for a study of blood T cell repertoires in COVID-19. The CDR3 is made up of 14 amino acids. V was shortened by 3 bases and J by 4 bases, with 12 bases between the two germline ends. Germline-derived CDR1 and CDR2 are SGHAT and FQNNGV. Study processing details: Amplification of reference gene primers provided the estimated nucleated cell counts. Clones were read by immunoSEQ multiplex PCR, and TCRdb kept only the in-frame ones, dropping some. The V and J calls and the clone size are those of that table, but D and trimming were determined from the DNA. Of approximately 360,000 clones listed, almost 90% are singletons.

V gene TRBV11-2 combines with J gene TRBJ2-5, with TRBD2 as a possible D gene (5 bases). Sequencing used peripheral blood. This TCR came from a man between 18 and 29 years old with active or convalescent COVID-19. CDR3 in DNA: TGTGCCAGCAGCTTTCCCCCCGGAGGAGAGACCCAGTACTTC. Residues: CASSFPPGGETQYF. Full variable domain (remainder filled in from reference TRBV11-2 and TRBJ2-5): EAGVAQSPRYKIIEKRQSVAFWCNPISGHATLYWYQQILGQGPKLLIQFQNNGVVDDSQLPKDRFSAERLKGVDSTLKIQPAKLEDSAVYLCASSFPPGGETQYFGPGTRLLVL.